The 5 T cell receptor beta chains in this list originate from one sample, sequenced in a study of control samples from healthy donors and cancer patients. Generated by immunoSEQ multiplex PCR, the TCRdb table keeps only in-frame clones and is missing some. The top ten hold over 4.5% of the sample, which has 110,000 to 150,000 clones, about 89% seen once. The sequencing input was blood. These receptors all come from a man aged 30 to 39 in good health.

The rearrangement joins TRBV6-2 or TRBV6-3 to TRBJ2-5; 7 nucleotides line up with TRBD2. V shed 5 bases, J shed 0 bases, and the junction held 6 bases outside the gene matches. The CDR3 is 15 amino acids. CDR1 and CDR2 from the germline V gene are MNHEY and SVGEGT. CDR3 region: CASSPGLYNQETQYF. The CDR3 region has the DNA TGTGCCAGCAGTCCGGGACTATATAACCAAGAGACCCAGTACTTC.

V gene TRBV18 combines with J gene TRBJ1-1; D is unresolved. The CDR3 contains 13 residues. V was cut by 4 bases and J by 5 bases, with 11 bases left in between. Germline V gene data show CDR1 as KGHSH and CDR2 as LQKENI. The CDR3 spells CASSLESGTEAFF. For the CDR3, the DNA is TGTGCCAGCTCACTAGAAAGTGGGACTGAAGCTTTCTTT.

The CDR3, as DNA: TGTGCCAGCAGCCAAGGGGCAACTAATGAAAAACTGTTTTTT. Translation: CASSQGATNEKLFF. This chain connects TRBV4-2 to TRBJ1-4; no clear D gene. The CDR3 sequence is 14 residues long. The germline V and J ends were trimmed by 1 base and 0 bases, with 3 bases remaining between them. In germline, CDR1 is LGHNA, CDR2 YNFKEQ.

This clone was seen a few times. J is TRBJ2-7 and V is TRBV7-8; 10 nucleotides agree with TRBD1. Trimming cost V 0 bases and J 2 bases; bases outside gene matches: 7. This CDR3 comprises 17 residues. The germline CDR1 and CDR2 sequences are SGHVS and FQNEAQ. CDR3 nucleotides: TGTGCCAGCAGCTTAGCCGGGGGACAGGGGTACACCTACGAGCAGTACTTC. The encoded protein is CASSLAGGQGYTYEQYF.

This clone was recorded only once. The V and J genes are TRBV30 and TRBJ1-4; D possibly corresponds to TRBD1 (6 bases). The CDR3 runs 15 residues. Germline lookup yields CDR1 GTSNPN and CDR2 SVGIG (reference sequence). Deletions cut 2 bases from V and 8 bases from J, with 18 bases between. CDR3 DNA: TGTGCCTGGAGTCCCAGCCCGGGGGCTGGGGAAAAACTGTTTTTT. Protein product: CAWSPSPGAGEKLFF.